The 31 T cell receptor beta chains in this list originate from one sample, sequenced in a study of radiotherapy plus CTLA-4 blockade in lung cancer. Here immunoSEQ multiplex PCR was the method, and the copy in TCRdb shows in-frame clones only, minus some. The sample records roughly 32,000 clones, roughly 71% being singletons. Here the sequenced sample was peripheral blood, taken from a patient treated with radiotherapy plus ipilimumab. These receptor sequences come from a human donor with non-small cell lung cancer who had stable disease on radiotherapy plus ipilimumab.

The genes are TRBV6-6 and TRBJ1-5; D not resolved. Trimming took off 6 bases at V and 4 bases at J, with 13 bases between the two ends. The CDR3 spans 14 residues. Germline-derived CDR1 and CDR2 are MNHNY and SVGAGI (reference sequence). Written as DNA, the CDR3 is TGTGCCAGCAGCCTATGGACGGGGAATCAGCCCCAGCATTTT. This codes for CASSLWTGNQPQHF.

This chain connects TRBV7-2 to TRBJ2-1, with 10 bases identical to TRBD2. Trimming took 5 bases from V and 14 from J; bases not matched to a gene: 6. Germline lookup yields CDR1 SGHTA and CDR2 FQGNSA. The length of the CDR3 is 12 residues. CDR3 coding DNA: TGTGCCAGCAGCCACACCGGGACTAGCGAGTTCTTC. This gives the protein CASSHTGTSEFF.

This clone has a handful of counts. J is TRBJ2-2 and V is TRBV6-5; D is uncertain. Trimming removed 4 bases from V and 6 bases from J, with 9 bases in between. CDR3 length: 13 amino acids. Germline V lookup: CDR1 MNHEY, CDR2 SVGAGI. The CDR3 sequence: CASSFFLAGELFF. In DNA, the CDR3 is TGTGCCAGCAGTTTCTTCCTCGCCGGGGAGCTGTTTTTT.

The V call is TRBV5-4, the J call TRBJ1-2; 9 bases match TRBD1. This CDR3 comprises 15 residues. Trimming removed 4 bases from V and 4 bases from J; junction bases left unmatched: 8. Germline CDR1 reads SGHNT; CDR2 reads YYREEE (reference sequence). The CDR3 here is CASSLRTGVGYGYTF. CDR3 sequence (DNA): TGTGCCAGCAGCCTAAGGACAGGGGTCGGCTATGGCTACACCTTC.

The chain carries TRBV19 and TRBJ1-4; no clear D gene. The CDR3 totals 15 residues. The ends were cut back, 3 bases at V and 5 bases at J, with 13 bases in the middle. Germline-derived CDR1 and CDR2 are LNHDA and SQIVND (reference sequence). The CDR3 coding sequence is TGTGCCAGTAGTATTGGGTCCCAACGCAATGAAAAACTGTTTTTT. Translated, it gives CASSIGSQRNEKLFF.

The rearrangement uses TRBV11-1 and TRBJ2-3, with 8 bases fitting TRBD1. CDR1 is SGHAT, CDR2 FQDESV, per germline (reference sequence). This CDR3 contains 15 residues. V lost 3 bases to trimming and J lost 1 base; unmatched junction nucleotides: 3. The CDR3 DNA sequence: TGTGCCAGCAGCTTTATGGACAGGGGCACAGATACGCAGTATTTT. Amino acids: CASSFMDRGTDTQYF.

The V call is TRBV6-6, the J call TRBJ1-2; 8 bases align to TRBD1. CDR1 and CDR2 from the germline V gene are MNHNY and SVGAGI (reference sequence). Trimming at V came to 6 bases and at J to 6 bases, leaving 9 bases not matched to a gene. The length of the CDR3 is 14 residues. The CDR3 loop is CASSRDRGIDGYTF. The CDR3 nucleotides read TGTGCCAGCAGCCGCGACAGGGGAATTGATGGCTACACCTTC.

V and J are TRBV19 and TRBJ1-2; D not resolved. The germline gives CDR1 LNHDA, CDR2 SQIVND (reference sequence). V was clipped by 6 bases and J by 5 bases, with 13 bases between them. The CDR3 is 13 amino acids. DNA for the CDR3: TGTGCCAGTAGGGGAAAGCGACGGTATGGCTACACCTTC. Amino acids: CASRGKRRYGYTF.

The chain couples TRBV28 to TRBJ1-1, with D perhaps TRBD1 (5 bases). The CDR3 extends over 15 amino acids. Trimming pared 5 bases from V and 7 bases from J, leaving 20 bases between. Germline CDR1 is MDHEN and CDR2 is SYDVKM. CDR3 bases: TGTGCCAGCAGTCTCTCCGACAGCTCTAGAGGTGAAGCTTTCTTT. Its translation: CASSLSDSSRGEAFF.

This chain joins TRBV29-1 and TRBJ1-3, with 9 bases fitting TRBD1. The V and J ends lost 4 bases and 4 bases, in that order; junction bases with no gene match: 8. Germline V lookup: CDR1 SQVTM, CDR2 ANQGSEA. The CDR3 loop spans 15 amino acids. CDR3 loop: CSVVYRDRVGNTIYF. DNA of the CDR3: TGCAGCGTTGTATACCGGGACAGGGTGGGAAACACCATATATTTT.

The rearrangement uses TRBV7-8 and TRBJ2-5; D possibly corresponds to TRBD1 (7 bases). Germline V gene data show CDR1 as SGHVS and CDR2 as FQNEAQ. V lost 4 bases to trimming and J lost 1 base, with 13 bases between them. The CDR3 covers 15 residues. CDR3 in DNA: TGTGCCAGCAGCTCGCGGGACAGATCCCAAGAGACCCAGTACTTC. Protein product: CASSSRDRSQETQYF. Variable domain in full (rest from reference TRBV7-8 and TRBJ2-5): GAGVSQSPRYKVAKRGQDVALRCDPISGHVSLFWYQQALGQGPEFLTYFQNEAQLDKSGLPSDRFFAERPEGSVSTLKIQRTQQEDSAVYLCASSSRDRSQETQYFGPGTRLLVL.

The chain has TRBV18 and TRBJ1-1; D gene ambiguous. CDR3 length: 15 residues. Deletions cut 1 base from V and 1 base from J, with 10 bases between. Germline-derived CDR1 and CDR2 are KGHSH and LQKENI. DNA for the CDR3: TGTGCCAGCTCACCACTTTTTGAGCAGAACACTGAAGCTTTCTTT. Protein: CASSPLFEQNTEAFF.

This rearrangement joins TRBV11-3 to TRBJ1-1, with TRBD1 as a possible D gene (5 bases). The V and J ends lost 2 bases and 8 bases respectively, with 9 bases between them. Germline lookup yields CDR1 SGHNT and CDR2 YENEEA. The CDR3 covers 12 residues. CDR3 sequence: CASSLNRGEAFF. The CDR3 DNA reads as TGTGCCAGCAGCTTAAACCGGGGGGAAGCTTTCTTT.

CDR3 bases: TGTGCCAGCAGTCCCTTTGGGGGGCTATACAATGAGCAGTTCTTC. Protein: CASSPFGGLYNEQFF. V usage is TRBV28 and J usage is TRBJ2-1; perhaps D is TRBD1 or TRBD2 (6 bases each). The length of the CDR3 is 15 residues. CDR1 and CDR2 (germline): MDHEN, SYDVKM. V lost 5 bases, J lost 4 bases, and 15 bases lay in between.

The chain combines TRBV19 with TRBJ2-1; 10 positions agree with TRBD1. Germline CDR1 reads LNHDA; CDR2 reads SQIVND (reference sequence). The CDR3 spans 19 residues. Unmatched junction bases numbered 13, after V lost 4 bases and J lost 1 base. The CDR3 reads CASSTRTGGSGSSYNEQFF. DNA of the CDR3: TGTGCCAGTAGTACCCGGACAGGGGGGAGCGGGAGTTCCTACAATGAGCAGTTCTTC.

DNA for the CDR3: TGTGCCAGCAGCTTCCTGGAAACCGAGCAGTACTTC. This sequence encodes CASSFLETEQYF. The chain employs TRBV7-2 and TRBJ2-7; D is ambiguous. Germline loops: CDR1 SGHTA, CDR2 FQGNSA. This CDR3 comprises 12 residues. Trimming removed 3 bases from V and 6 bases from J, with 9 bases in between. Based on the CDR3 plus reference TRBV7-2 and TRBJ2-7, the full variable domain is GAGVSQSPSNKVTEKGKDVELRCDPISGHTALYWYRQSLGQGLEFLIYFQGNSAPDKSGLPSDRFSAERTGGSVSTLTIQRTQQEDSAVYLCASSFLETEQYFGPGTRLTVT.

V usage is TRBV28 and J usage is TRBJ1-3, with D perhaps TRBD1 (5 bases). Between the trimmed V and J ends, which lost 7 bases and 3 bases, there was a span of 16 bases. CDR1 is MDHEN and CDR2 is SYDVKM in the germline V gene. This CDR3 is 15 amino acids long. The CDR3: CASTSLRGDGNTIYF. The CDR3 DNA reads as TGTGCCAGCACCTCTTTGCGGGGGGATGGAAACACCATATATTTT.

CDR3 in amino acids: CASSFGTGRSYEQYF. The DNA for the CDR3 is TGTGCCAGCAGCTTCGGGACAGGGAGATCCTACGAGCAGTACTTC. V usage is TRBV11-2 and J usage is TRBJ2-7; 9 bases map to TRBD1. The germline V gene encodes CDR1 SGHAT and CDR2 FQNNGV. The length of the CDR3 is 15 residues. Germline trimming cut 3 bases from V and 1 base from J; bases unmatched to any gene: 4.

This clone was observed a few times. The chain employs TRBV18 and TRBJ2-3, with 7 positions matching TRBD1. Germline CDR1 is KGHSH and CDR2 is LQKENI. This CDR3 spans 16 amino acids. J lost 4 bases, V lost 3 bases, and 10 bases had no gene match. CDR3 in amino acids: CASSPLSGQAPDTQYF. The CDR3 coding sequence is TGTGCCAGCTCACCTCTTAGTGGACAGGCGCCAGATACGCAGTATTTT.

The rearrangement joins TRBV6-1 to TRBJ2-1; 9 bases line up with TRBD1. Trimming removed 11 bases from V and 8 bases from J; junction bases left unmatched: 4. Germline CDR1 is MNHNS and CDR2 is SASEGT. CDR3 length: 11 amino acids. The CDR3 is CAGGTGHEQFF. CDR3 DNA sequence: TGTGCCGGGGGGACAGGGCATGAGCAGTTCTTC.

The chain uses TRBV7-2 and TRBJ2-2, with 7 positions matching TRBD1. V dropped 6 bases and J dropped 4; count of bases not matched to a gene: 5. The CDR3 totals 14 residues. CDR1 is SGHTA and CDR2 is FQGNSA in the germline V gene. CDR3 DNA sequence: TGTGCCAGCAGGCCTGACAGGGTCACCGGGGAGCTGTTTTTT. It is translated as CASRPDRVTGELFF.

The J gene is TRBJ2-1, the V gene TRBV27; D call uncertain. The CDR3 length is 12 residues. CDR1 MNHEY and CDR2 SMNVEV come from the germline V gene (reference sequence). V shed 5 bases and J shed 10 bases, with 12 bases lying between them. The CDR3 here is CASSGNSREQFF. In nucleotides, the CDR3 is TGTGCCAGCAGTGGGAATAGCCGGGAGCAGTTCTTC.

A single count supports this clone. V is TRBV19 and J is TRBJ1-5; the match to TRBD1 covers 7 bases. Germline V gene lookup returns CDR1 LNHDA and CDR2 SQIVND (reference sequence). V dropped 3 bases and J dropped 7; count of bases not matched to a gene: 9. CDR3 length equals 15 residues. The CDR3 reads CASSIEGLRGQPQHF. The CDR3 DNA reads as TGTGCCAGTAGTATTGAGGGCCTCAGGGGGCAGCCCCAGCATTTT.

The V gene is TRBV19, the J gene TRBJ2-7, with D possibly being TRBD1 or TRBD2 (6 bases each). V was trimmed by 8 bases and J by 5 bases, leaving 13 bases between them. Looked up from germline, CDR1 is LNHDA and CDR2 is SQIVND (reference sequence). The CDR3 consists of 12 residues. The CDR3 loop reads CASWRDNNEQYF. CDR3 in DNA: TGTGCCAGTTGGAGGGACAACAACGAGCAGTACTTC.

This clone appeared a single time. The chain has TRBV19 and TRBJ2-5; perhaps TRBD2 as D (5 bases). CDR1 and CDR2 from the germline V gene are LNHDA and SQIVND (reference sequence). There are 14 residues in the CDR3. Trimming stripped 3 bases from V and 5 bases from J, with 13 bases between. CDR3 sequence (DNA): TGTGCCAGTAGTATCGGAACTAGTTTTGAGACCCAGTACTTC. Its protein product is CASSIGTSFETQYF.

The genes are TRBV2 and TRBJ2-3; no definite D call. V lost 5 bases to trimming and J lost 6 bases, with 15 bases between them. Germline-derived CDR1 and CDR2 are SNHLY and FYNNEI. The CDR3 runs to 14 residues. The CDR3 DNA sequence: TGTGCCAGCAGTTCGGACCTCTCGTGGGATACGCAGTATTTT. This translates into CASSSDLSWDTQYF.

The chain recombines TRBV11-3 with TRBJ2-7, with D unresolved. The CDR3 has 15 amino acids. Germline values: CDR1 SGHNT, CDR2 YENEEA. The V end lost 1 base, the J end lost 0 bases, and 10 bases lay between the germline ends. CDR3: CASSLGAVLSYEQYF. DNA of the CDR3: TGTGCCAGCAGCTTAGGAGCAGTCCTCTCCTACGAGCAGTACTTC.

This clone turned up a few times. The chain couples TRBV6-1 to TRBJ2-3; 9 positions agree with TRBD1. The CDR3 consists of 14 residues. The J segment lost 4 bases and the V segment lost 6 bases, leaving 5 bases of the junction unmatched. The V gene's germline CDR1 is MNHNS and CDR2 SASEGT. The CDR3 region is CASSPRTGADTQYF. The CDR3 coding sequence is TGTGCCAGCAGCCCTAGGACAGGGGCAGATACGCAGTATTTT.

The chain links TRBV25-1 to TRBJ1-2; tentative D call: TRBD1 (5 bases). The CDR3 length is 14 residues. Between the trimmed V and J ends, which lost 3 bases and 8 bases, there was a span of 16 bases. The germline gives CDR1 MGHDK, CDR2 SYGVNS. CDR3 sequence (DNA): TGTGCCAGCAGTGACTATGCAGGGAGGGAGGGCTACACCTTC. Its translation is CASSDYAGREGYTF.

The chain couples TRBV19 to TRBJ1-5; no clear D. The germline V gene encodes CDR1 LNHDA and CDR2 SQIVND (reference sequence). V was shortened by 4 bases and J by 0 bases, with 10 bases between the two germline ends. The CDR3 covers 15 residues. The CDR3 sequence: CASSKAAHSNQPQHF. Written as DNA, the CDR3 is TGTGCCAGTAGTAAGGCGGCCCATAGCAATCAGCCCCAGCATTTT.

The chain carries TRBV6-6 and TRBJ2-1, with D perhaps being TRBD1 or TRBD2 (5 bases each). Looked up from germline, CDR1 is MNHNY and CDR2 is SVGAGI (reference sequence). The V end was cut by 4 bases, the J end by 2 bases, with 15 bases between. The CDR3 contains 16 residues. The DNA for the CDR3 is TGTGCCAGCAGTTCAATTGGGACCGGCACCTACAATGAGCAGTTCTTC. It yields the protein CASSSIGTGTYNEQFF.